These 32 T cell receptor beta chains originate from one sample sequenced in a study of blood T cell repertoires in COVID-19. The assay was immunoSEQ multiplex PCR, and TCRdb's table has in-frame clones only and misses some. The profile shows over 250,000 clones, around 87% of them singletons. The sequenced sample consisted of PBMCs or T cells enriched from blood (not recorded which). The receptors stem from a woman aged 25 to 39 who had recovered from COVID-19.

The chain is built from TRBV27 and TRBJ1-2; 10 bases line up with TRBD1. The germline gives CDR1 MNHEY, CDR2 SMNVEV (reference sequence). The CDR3 length is 15 residues. The junction had 5 bases not matched to a gene; V was cut back by 3 bases and J by 4 bases. For the CDR3, the DNA is TGTGCCAGCAGTTTTTCGACAGGGGGCAGCTATGGCTACACCTTC. This sequence encodes CASSFSTGGSYGYTF.

This clone was seen only once. The rearrangement uses TRBV2 and TRBJ1-5; D not certain. CDR3 length: 15 residues. Trimming cost V 3 bases and J 7 bases, with 16 bases left between them. Per the germline V gene, CDR1 is SNHLY and CDR2 is FYNNEI. CDR3 nucleotides: TGTGCCAGCAGTGATTTCGGGAGGGTTGGACAGCCCCAGCATTTT. Residues: CASSDFGRVGQPQHF.

The genes are TRBV10-3 and TRBJ1-5; perhaps TRBD1 as D (6 bases). This CDR3 has 14 residues. The V and J ends lost 3 bases and 2 bases respectively, with 8 bases between them. Looked up from germline, CDR1 is ENHRY and CDR2 is SYGVKD. CDR3 residues: CAISEGGGNQPQHF. CDR3 sequence (DNA): TGTGCCATCAGTGAAGGGGGTGGCAATCAGCCCCAGCATTTT.

The chain is built from TRBV24-1 and TRBJ1-3; D not resolved. V lost 3 bases, J lost 4 bases, and 12 bases lay in between. CDR3 length: 15 amino acids. The germline gives CDR1 KGHDR, CDR2 SFDVKD. Here the CDR3 DNA reads TGTGCCACCAGTGATGCGTCGGCAGGAGGAAACACCATATATTTT. It encodes CATSDASAGGNTIYF.

The chain recombines TRBV5-5 with TRBJ1-2; 7 bases are shared with TRBD1. Per the germline V gene, CDR1 is SGHKS and CDR2 is YYEKEE (reference sequence). CDR3 length: 12 residues. Unmatched junction bases numbered 9, after V lost 4 bases and J lost 12 bases. In nucleotides, the CDR3 is TGTGCCAGCAGCCCCCGTTCCGACAGGGACACCTTC. Translated, it gives CASSPRSDRDTF.

The rearrangement joins TRBV30 to TRBJ1-2, with TRBD1 matching over 9 bases. Unmatched junction bases numbered 3, after V lost 2 bases and J lost 8 bases. The V gene's germline CDR1 is GTSNPN and CDR2 SVGIG (reference sequence). The CDR3 is made up of 12 amino acids. CDR3 sequence (DNA): TGTGCCTGGAGTCACAGGGGGCACGGCTACACCTTC. This encodes CAWSHRGHGYTF.

This clone was seen a few times. This chain uses TRBV5-1 with TRBJ2-7; TRBD1 aligns across 8 bases. The CDR3 length is 14 residues. Trimming took 0 bases from V and 4 from J; bases not matched to a gene: 3. Per the germline V gene, CDR1 is SGHRS and CDR2 is YFSETQ. The CDR3 protein is CASSLAQGAYEQYF. In DNA, the CDR3 is TGCGCCAGCAGCTTGGCCCAGGGGGCGTACGAGCAGTACTTC.

The chain employs TRBV29-1 and TRBJ2-2; 8 bases are shared with TRBD2. Germline CDR1 SQVTM, CDR2 ANQGSEA. J gave up 3 bases and V 4 bases, and 1 base lay outside the gene matches. The CDR3 covers 13 residues. CDR3 amino acids: CSVAGGDTGELFF. As DNA, the CDR3 is TGCAGCGTTGCCGGGGGGGACACCGGGGAGCTGTTTTTT.

The chain carries TRBV29-1 and TRBJ2-2, with 9 bases aligning to TRBD2. The CDR3 totals 13 residues. V shed 6 bases and J 7 bases; nucleotides not matched to a gene: 6. Germline V lookup: CDR1 SQVTM, CDR2 ANQGSEA. Written as DNA, the CDR3 is TGCAGCGTCGAGGGACTAGCTCGCGGGGAGCTGTTTTTT. It specifies CSVEGLARGELFF.

The rearrangement joins TRBV2 to TRBJ1-4; 8 nucleotides match TRBD1. Germline V CDR1 and CDR2: SNHLY, FYNNEI. This CDR3 region has 14 residues. Trimming cost V 7 bases and J 6 bases; bases outside gene matches: 7. CDR3 DNA: TGTGCCAGCACGTGGACAGGGAGAGATGAAAAACTGTTTTTT. Translating gives CASTWTGRDEKLFF. Full variable domain (remainder filled in from reference TRBV2 and TRBJ1-4): EPEVTQTPSHQVTQMGQEVILRCVPISNHLYFYWYRQILGQKVEFLVSFYNNEISEKSEIFDDQFSVERPDGSNFTLKIRSTKLEDSAMYFCASTWTGRDEKLFFGSGTQLSVL.

V gene TRBV29-1 combines with J gene TRBJ2-5, with 9 bases lining up with TRBD1. Per germline, CDR1 SQVTM and CDR2 ANQGSEA. J lost 4 bases, V lost 2 bases, and 5 bases had no gene match. This CDR3 has 14 amino acids. CDR3 sequence: CSVERTGAGETQYF. As DNA, the CDR3 is TGCAGCGTTGAACGGACAGGGGCAGGAGAGACCCAGTACTTC.

This clone was counted once. V and J are TRBV4-2 and TRBJ2-3; 11 bases map to TRBD1. V trimming: 1 base; J trimming: 2 bases; junction bases outside the gene matches: 8. Per germline, CDR1 LGHNA and CDR2 YNFKEQ. This CDR3 region has 18 residues. CDR3 coding DNA: TGTGCCAGCAGCCAAGGAAGTTGGACAGGGGGCAACACAGATACGCAGTATTTT. Translating it yields CASSQGSWTGGNTDTQYF.

The chain is built from TRBV29-1 and TRBJ2-5; a weak D match, TRBD2 (5 bases). The germline V gene has CDR1 SQVTM and CDR2 ANQGSEA. This CDR3 comprises 12 residues. V was clipped by 2 bases and J by 5 bases, with 9 bases between them. CDR3 region: CSVERGRETQYF. CDR3 nucleotide sequence: TGCAGCGTTGAACGGGGAAGGGAGACCCAGTACTTC.

The chain couples TRBV27 to TRBJ1-1; a possible D gene is TRBD1 (6 bases). Trimming removed 7 bases at V and 2 bases at J, with 14 bases between. This CDR3 contains 14 residues. The germline gives CDR1 MNHEY, CDR2 SMNVEV (reference sequence). Here the CDR3 reads CASTMTGVNTEAFF. The CDR3 DNA sequence: TGTGCCAGCACGATGACAGGCGTTAACACTGAAGCTTTCTTT.

The genes are TRBV11-2 and TRBJ1-4; D not certain. Trimming left V 2 bases short and J 0 bases short, with 10 bases between. The CDR3 sequence is 16 residues long. Germline V gives CDR1 SGHAT, CDR2 FQNNGV. The CDR3 sequence is CASSLMMAATNEKLFF. In nucleotides, the CDR3 is TGTGCCAGCAGCTTAATGATGGCAGCAACTAATGAAAAACTGTTTTTT.

This chain links TRBV5-4 with TRBJ2-7; TRBD2 agrees at 11 bases. Trimming removed 2 bases from V and 0 bases from J; junction bases left unmatched: 1. The CDR3 runs to 15 residues. Germline V gene lookup returns CDR1 SGHNT and CDR2 YYREEE (reference sequence). The CDR3 DNA reads TGTGCCAGCAGCTTTAGCGGGGGGGCCTCCTACGAGCAGTACTTC. It encodes CASSFSGGASYEQYF.

The genes are TRBV5-1 and TRBJ1-3; TRBD1 agrees at 7 bases. The ends lost 2 bases at V and 2 bases at J; junction bases unmatched: 1. CDR1 SGHRS and CDR2 YFSETQ come from the germline V gene. CDR3 length equals 14 residues. In DNA form, the CDR3 reads TGCGCCAGCAGCTTTACAGGGGCTGGAAACACCATATATTTT. The encoded protein is CASSFTGAGNTIYF.

J is TRBJ1-6 and V is TRBV9; D gene ambiguous. The germline CDR1 and CDR2 sequences are SGDLS and YYNGEE. The CDR3 is 14 residues long. Trimming cost V 3 bases and J 7 bases, with 11 bases left between them. The DNA of the CDR3 is TGTGCCAGCAGCGGCTTCTCTAGGAATTCACCCCTCCACTTT. Translated: CASSGFSRNSPLHF.

This chain connects TRBV28 to TRBJ2-7, with TRBD1 as a possible D gene (5 bases). The CDR3 totals 12 residues. Trimming removed 8 bases from V and 0 bases from J, with 8 bases in between. The germline gives CDR1 MDHEN, CDR2 SYDVKM. CDR3: CASGRVSYEQYF. Here the CDR3 DNA reads TGTGCCAGCGGCAGGGTCTCCTACGAGCAGTACTTC.

The genes are TRBV6-1 and TRBJ2-3, with TRBD2 identical over 8 bases. Germline CDR1 MNHNS, CDR2 SASEGT. This CDR3 is built from 12 residues. V shed 2 bases and J 11 bases; nucleotides not matched to a gene: 3. Here the CDR3 reads CASSERTSRQYF. CDR3 nucleotides: TGTGCCAGCAGTGAACGGACTAGCAGGCAGTATTTT.

This chain uses TRBV6-5 with TRBJ1-2, with 11 bases lining up with TRBD1. V gave up 6 bases and J gave up 6 bases; unmatched junction bases: 6. The CDR3 is 14 residues long. CDR1 MNHEY and CDR2 SVGAGI come from the germline V gene. The CDR3 DNA sequence: TGTGCCAGCAGAAGAGGACAGGGGGCTGATGGCTACACCTTC. Translation: CASRRGQGADGYTF.

The chain is built from TRBV3-1 (or the pseudogene TRBV3-2) and TRBJ2-2; no definite D call. CDR3 length equals 13 residues. The germline gives CDR1 LGHDT, CDR2 YNNKEL (reference sequence). Deletions cut 4 bases from V and 6 bases from J, with 9 bases between. Here the CDR3 reads CASSPWAPGELFF. The CDR3 DNA is TGTGCCAGCAGCCCTTGGGCCCCCGGGGAGCTGTTTTTT.

J is TRBJ1-2 and V is TRBV7-8; 9 bases line up with TRBD1. The CDR3 loop spans 16 amino acids. Unmatched junction bases numbered 10, after V lost 3 bases and J lost 5 bases. Germline lookup yields CDR1 SGHVS and CDR2 FQNEAQ. CDR3 nucleotides: TGTGCCAGCAGCTTCGAAACAGGGGGCAAGGGTTATGGCTACACCTTC. Its translation: CASSFETGGKGYGYTF. The variable domain in full, completed from reference TRBV7-8 and TRBJ1-2, reads GAGVSQSPRYKVAKRGQDVALRCDPISGHVSLFWYQQALGQGPEFLTYFQNEAQLDKSGLPSDRFFAERPEGSVSTLKIQRTQQEDSAVYLCASSFETGGKGYGYTFGSGTRLTVV.

The J gene is TRBJ1-4, the V gene TRBV4-2; the match to TRBD1 covers 8 bases. The CDR3 totals 16 residues. Germline CDR1 LGHNA, CDR2 YNFKEQ. After removal of 0 bases from V and 7 bases from J, the junction contained 7 bases not matched to a gene. The CDR3 DNA reads TGTGCCAGCAGCCAAGACCAGGGGGCTAGGGGTGAAAAACTGTTTTTT. This encodes CASSQDQGARGEKLFF.

This clone was observed once. The rearrangement joins TRBV9 to TRBJ2-3, with D perhaps matching TRBD2 (7 bases). CDR1 and CDR2 from the germline V gene are SGDLS and YYNGEE. The length of the CDR3 is 14 residues. Trimming stripped 5 bases from V and 0 bases from J, with 10 bases between. CDR3 DNA: TGTGCCAGCAGAGGGGGGGGAAGCACAGATACGCAGTATTTT. Encoded protein: CASRGGGSTDTQYF. Filled out from reference TRBV9 and TRBJ2-3, the complete variable domain reads DSGVTQTPKHLITATGQRVTLRCSPRSGDLSVYWYQQSLDQGLQFLIQYYNGEERAKGNILERFSAQQFPDLHSELNLSSLELGDSALYFCASRGGGSTDTQYFGPGTRLTVL.

V is TRBV7-3 and J is TRBJ2-1; 8 bases are a match to TRBD2. Germline V CDR1 and CDR2: SGHTA, FQGTGA. J lost 9 bases, V lost 1 base, and 8 bases had no gene match. This CDR3 is 15 amino acids long. The CDR3 DNA reads as TGTGCCAGCAGCTTAATAGCTAGCGGGCTGGGTGAGCAGTTCTTC. Translation gives CASSLIASGLGEQFF.

This clone appeared once. The rearrangement joins TRBV10-3 to TRBJ2-5; D is possibly TRBD2 (6 bases). With 3 bases removed from V and 2 bases from J, the gap between germline ends came to 16 bases. Germline V lookup: CDR1 ENHRY, CDR2 SYGVKD. The CDR3 is 16 amino acids. CDR3 amino acids: CAISDSAGHLQETQYF. The CDR3 DNA reads TGTGCCATCAGTGACTCCGCGGGGCACCTACAAGAGACCCAGTACTTC.

CDR3 bases: TGTGCCAGCTCACCCGTACTCTCGACAGGGGGCGTAACCTACGAGCAGTACTTC. Protein sequence: CASSPVLSTGGVTYEQYF. This rearrangement joins TRBV18 to TRBJ2-7; 10 bases match TRBD1. V lost 3 bases, J lost 2 bases, and 13 bases stayed unmatched. CDR3 length: 18 residues. The germline CDR1 and CDR2 sequences are KGHSH and LQKENI.

V usage is TRBV28 and J usage is TRBJ2-3, with 7 bases matching TRBD1. This CDR3 contains 18 residues. Germline-derived CDR1 and CDR2 are MDHEN and SYDVKM. The V gene end was trimmed by 2 bases and the J gene end by 2 bases; junction bases not matched to a gene: 13. Here the CDR3 reads CASSLRAGGIHTTDTQYF. CDR3 bases: TGTGCCAGCAGTTTACGGGCAGGGGGAATCCACACCACAGATACGCAGTATTTT. The complete variable domain, with remaining parts taken from reference TRBV28 and TRBJ2-3, reads DVKVTQSSRYLVKRTGEKVFLECVQDMDHENMFWYRQDPGLGLRLIYFSYDVKMKEKGDIPEGYSVSREKKERFSLILESASTNQTSMYLCASSLRAGGIHTTDTQYFGPGTRLTVL.

The CDR3 region is CASSLTNFQGPLKPQHF. The CDR3 DNA is TGTGCCAGTAGTCTTACTAACTTTCAGGGCCCTCTAAAGCCCCAGCATTTT. The rearrangement uses TRBV19 and TRBJ1-5; a possible D gene is TRBD1 (5 bases). The germline V gene has CDR1 LNHDA and CDR2 SQIVND (reference sequence). The V end was cut by 5 bases, the J end by 8 bases, with 25 bases between. The CDR3 has 17 residues. Looking up the rest from reference TRBV19 and TRBJ1-5 gives the full variable domain: DGGITQSPKYLFRKEGQNVTLSCEQNLNHDAMYWYRQDPGQGLRLIYYSQIVNDFQKGDIAEGYSVSREKKESFPLTVTSAQKNPTAFYLCASSLTNFQGPLKPQHFGDGTRLSIL.

The J gene is TRBJ2-3, the V gene TRBV15; 9 nucleotides line up with TRBD2. This CDR3 has 17 residues. Trimming took 1 base from V and 0 from J; bases not matched to a gene: 5. Germline V gives CDR1 LNHNV, CDR2 YYDKDF (reference sequence). CDR3 protein: CATSRGGLAGSTDTQYF. CDR3 nucleotides: TGTGCCACCAGCAGAGGGGGCCTAGCGGGGAGCACAGATACGCAGTATTTT. Filled out from reference TRBV15 and TRBJ2-3, the complete variable domain reads DAMVIQNPRYQVTQFGKPVTLSCSQTLNHNVMYWYQQKSSQAPKLLFHYYDKDFNNEADTPDNFQSRRPNTSFCFLDIRSPGLGDTAMYLCATSRGGLAGSTDTQYFGPGTRLTVL.

The V call is TRBV27, the J call TRBJ2-1; a weak D match, TRBD1 (8 bases). Trimming pared 7 bases from V and 4 bases from J, leaving 14 bases between. Looked up from germline, CDR1 is MNHEY and CDR2 is SMNVEV (reference sequence). This CDR3 spans 14 amino acids. Here the CDR3 reads CASTGGQAYNEQFF. DNA of the CDR3: TGTGCCAGCACGGGGGGACAGGCTTACAATGAGCAGTTCTTC.